This TCR beta chain originates from a study of OX40 agonist ivuxolimab in advanced cancers. Study overall: An anti-OX40 (CD134) antibody with agonistic activity, ivuxolimab, was administered to patients.

Study observations and caveats: In the expanded peripheral T cells, antigen specificity was never determined.

The V gene lost 8 bases and the J gene lost 5 bases, with 18 bases spanning the gap. The length of the CDR3 is 15 residues. Germline CDR1 SGHVS, CDR2 FQNEAQ. Assay used: immunoSEQ multiplex PCR; TCRdb lists only in-frame clones, some missing. The repertoire includes over 50,000 clones, roughly 83% of them detected once, and 0.55% to 0.8% sits in the top ten. In regard to this clone: Its antigen remains unidentified.

The rearrangement uses TRBV7-8 and TRBJ2-2; D is perhaps TRBD2 (6 bases). The sequencing here drew on CD4+ or CD8+ T cells sorted from blood, taken in a trial of the OX40 agonist ivuxolimab. This TCR derives from an adult with an advanced solid tumor such as melanoma, head and neck, liver or kidney cancer. The CDR3 DNA reads TGTGCCAGCCATCGCTGGAGGGTTGGAACCGGGGAGCTGTTTTTT. It yields the protein CASHRWRVGTGELFF.